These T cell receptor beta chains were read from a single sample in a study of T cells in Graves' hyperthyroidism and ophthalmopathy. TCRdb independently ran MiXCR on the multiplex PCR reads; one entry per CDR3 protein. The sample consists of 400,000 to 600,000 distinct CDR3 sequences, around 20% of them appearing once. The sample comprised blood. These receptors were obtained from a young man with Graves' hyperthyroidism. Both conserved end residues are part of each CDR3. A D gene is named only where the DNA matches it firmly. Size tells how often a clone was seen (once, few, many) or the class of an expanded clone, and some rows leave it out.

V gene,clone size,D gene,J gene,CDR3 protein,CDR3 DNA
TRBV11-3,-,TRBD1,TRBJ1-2,CASSSWTGSYGYTF,TGTGCCAGCAGCTCCTGGACAGGGTCCTATGGCTACACCTTC
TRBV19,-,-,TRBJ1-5,CASSGTLPQPQHF,TGTGCCAGTAGCGGGACACTTCCACAGCCCCAGCATTTT
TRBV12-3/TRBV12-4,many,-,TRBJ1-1,CASSFLQGRYTEAFF,TGTGCCAGCAGTTTTCTTCAGGGGCGGTACACTGAAGCTTTCTTT
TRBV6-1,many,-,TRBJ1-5,CASSFFRDNQPQHF,TGTGCCAGCAGCTTCTTCAGGGACAATCAGCCCCAGCATTTT
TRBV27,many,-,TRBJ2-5,CASSWGPGHQETQYF,TGTGCCAGCAGTTGGGGCCCCGGCCACCAAGAGACCCAGTACTTC
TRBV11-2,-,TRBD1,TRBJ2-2,CASSFPQGQGAFTGELFF,TGTGCCAGCAGCTTTCCCCAAGGACAGGGGGCGTTCACCGGGGAGCTGTTTTTT
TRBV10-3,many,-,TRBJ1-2,CAISESQARLGYTF,TGTGCCATCAGTGAGTCTCAGGCTCGATTAGGCTACACCTTC
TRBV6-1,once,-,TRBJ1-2,CASSDARDINYGYTF,TGTGCCAGCAGTGATGCTAGGGACATTAACTATGGCTACACCTTC
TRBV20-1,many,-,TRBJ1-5,CSAAPFRQPQHF,TGCAGTGCTGCCCCCTTCCGGCAGCCCCAGCATTTT
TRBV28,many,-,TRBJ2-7,CASSLETATYEQYF,TGTGCCAGCAGTTTAGAGACAGCCACCTACGAGCAGTACTTC
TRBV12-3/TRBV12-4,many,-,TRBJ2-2,CASTSGFTGELFF,TGTGCCAGCACCTCGGGTTTCACCGGGGAGCTGTTTTTT
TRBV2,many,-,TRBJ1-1,CASSGGEAFF,TGTGCCAGCAGCGGGGGTGAAGCTTTCTTT
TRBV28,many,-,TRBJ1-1,CATIRRGGTEAFF,TGTGCCACCATAAGGAGGGGAGGTACTGAGGCTTTCTTT
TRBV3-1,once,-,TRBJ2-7,CASSPGSWGTEQYF,TGTGCCAGCAGCCCCGGGTCGTGGGGAACCGAGCAGTACTTC
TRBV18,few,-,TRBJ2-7,CASSNKPDGEQYF,TGTGCCAGCTCCAACAAACCCGACGGGGAGCAGTACTTC
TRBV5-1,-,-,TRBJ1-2,CASSLVDPNYGYTF,TGCGCCAGCAGCTTAGTGGACCCGAACTATGGCTACACCTTC
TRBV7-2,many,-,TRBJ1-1,CASSLQPEAFF,TGTGCCAGCAGTCTACAGCCTGAAGCTTTCTTT
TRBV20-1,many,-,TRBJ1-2,CSAMMTPPGYGYTF,TGCAGTGCTATGATGACCCCGCCGGGGTATGGCTACACCTTC
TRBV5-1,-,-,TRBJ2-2,CASSFSEVDTGELFF,TGCGCCAGCAGCTTTAGCGAGGTCGACACCGGGGAGCTGTTTTTT
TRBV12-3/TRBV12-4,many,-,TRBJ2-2,CASSPSAGELFF,TGTGCCAGCAGCCCAAGCGCCGGGGAGCTGTTTTTT
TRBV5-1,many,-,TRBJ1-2,CASSLTYRDGYTF,TGCGCCAGCAGCTTGACCTACAGGGATGGCTACACCTTC
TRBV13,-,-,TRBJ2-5,CASSPGGTALETQYF,TGTGCCAGCAGCCCCGGAGGGACAGCACTAGAGACCCAGTACTTC
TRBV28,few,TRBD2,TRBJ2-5,CASSFGLAGGGTQYF,TGTGCCAGCAGTTTCGGACTAGCGGGAGGTGGGACCCAGTACTTC
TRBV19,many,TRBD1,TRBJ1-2,CASRHTGGSYGYTF,TGTGCCAGTAGGCATACAGGGGGGAGCTATGGCTACACCTTC
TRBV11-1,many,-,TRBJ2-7,CASSFSSLLSVGYEQYF,TGTGCCAGCAGCTTCTCCTCATTACTAAGTGTAGGCTACGAGCAGTACTTC
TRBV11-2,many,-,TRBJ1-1,CASSLGSFNEAFF,TGTGCCAGCAGCTTAGGGTCATTCAACGAGGCTTTCTTT
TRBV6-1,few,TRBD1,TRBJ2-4,CASSPQGADIQYF,TGTGCCAGCAGCCCACAGGGGGCAGACATTCAGTACTTC
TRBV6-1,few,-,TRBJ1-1,CASMPGASNTEAFF,TGTGCCAGCATGCCGGGGGCCTCGAACACTGAAGCTTTCTTT
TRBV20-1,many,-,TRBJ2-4,CSASGQRISKNIQYF,TGCAGTGCTAGCGGACAGAGAATCTCCAAAAACATTCAGTACTTC
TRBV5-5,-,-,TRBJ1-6,CASSWGPRPLHF,TGTGCCAGCAGCTGGGGCCCAAGACCCCTCCACTTT
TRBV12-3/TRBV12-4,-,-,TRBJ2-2,CASRTRGTDTGELFF,TGTGCCAGCAGAACCAGGGGTACCGACACCGGGGAGCTGTTTTTT
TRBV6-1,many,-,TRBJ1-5,CASRSGLEHSNQPQHF,TGTGCCAGCAGAAGTGGCCTAGAGCATAGCAATCAGCCCCAGCATTTT
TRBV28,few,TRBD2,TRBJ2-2,CASTRGGFGMNTGDLFF,TGTGCCAGCACCCGGGGGGGTTTTGGTATGAACACCGGGGATCTGTTTTTT
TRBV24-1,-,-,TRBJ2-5,CATSDLQGHQETQYF,TGTGCCACCAGTGATTTGCAAGGCCACCAAGAGACCCAGTACTTC
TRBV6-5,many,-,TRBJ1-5,CASNFRKDQPQHF,TGTGCCAGCAATTTCAGGAAGGATCAGCCCCAGCATTTT
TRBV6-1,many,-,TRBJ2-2,CASLKGSGSTGELFF,TGTGCCAGCCTGAAGGGCAGCGGTTCAACCGGGGAGCTGTTTTTT